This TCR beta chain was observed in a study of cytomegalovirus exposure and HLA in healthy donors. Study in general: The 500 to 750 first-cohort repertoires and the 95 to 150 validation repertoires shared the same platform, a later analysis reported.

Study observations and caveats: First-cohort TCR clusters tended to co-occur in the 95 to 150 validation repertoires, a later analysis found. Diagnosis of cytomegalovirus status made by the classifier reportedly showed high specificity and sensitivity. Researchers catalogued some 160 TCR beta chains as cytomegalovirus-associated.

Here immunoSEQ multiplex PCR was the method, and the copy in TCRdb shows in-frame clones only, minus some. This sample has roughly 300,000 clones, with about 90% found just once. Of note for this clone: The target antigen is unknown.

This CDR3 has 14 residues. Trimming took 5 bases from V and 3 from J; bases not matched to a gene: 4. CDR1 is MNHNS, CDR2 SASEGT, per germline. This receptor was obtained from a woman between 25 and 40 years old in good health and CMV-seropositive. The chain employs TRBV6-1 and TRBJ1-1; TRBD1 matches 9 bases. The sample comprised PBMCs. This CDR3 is CASSSQGADTEAFF. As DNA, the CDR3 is TGTGCCAGCAGTTCACAGGGGGCGGACACTGAAGCTTTCTTT.